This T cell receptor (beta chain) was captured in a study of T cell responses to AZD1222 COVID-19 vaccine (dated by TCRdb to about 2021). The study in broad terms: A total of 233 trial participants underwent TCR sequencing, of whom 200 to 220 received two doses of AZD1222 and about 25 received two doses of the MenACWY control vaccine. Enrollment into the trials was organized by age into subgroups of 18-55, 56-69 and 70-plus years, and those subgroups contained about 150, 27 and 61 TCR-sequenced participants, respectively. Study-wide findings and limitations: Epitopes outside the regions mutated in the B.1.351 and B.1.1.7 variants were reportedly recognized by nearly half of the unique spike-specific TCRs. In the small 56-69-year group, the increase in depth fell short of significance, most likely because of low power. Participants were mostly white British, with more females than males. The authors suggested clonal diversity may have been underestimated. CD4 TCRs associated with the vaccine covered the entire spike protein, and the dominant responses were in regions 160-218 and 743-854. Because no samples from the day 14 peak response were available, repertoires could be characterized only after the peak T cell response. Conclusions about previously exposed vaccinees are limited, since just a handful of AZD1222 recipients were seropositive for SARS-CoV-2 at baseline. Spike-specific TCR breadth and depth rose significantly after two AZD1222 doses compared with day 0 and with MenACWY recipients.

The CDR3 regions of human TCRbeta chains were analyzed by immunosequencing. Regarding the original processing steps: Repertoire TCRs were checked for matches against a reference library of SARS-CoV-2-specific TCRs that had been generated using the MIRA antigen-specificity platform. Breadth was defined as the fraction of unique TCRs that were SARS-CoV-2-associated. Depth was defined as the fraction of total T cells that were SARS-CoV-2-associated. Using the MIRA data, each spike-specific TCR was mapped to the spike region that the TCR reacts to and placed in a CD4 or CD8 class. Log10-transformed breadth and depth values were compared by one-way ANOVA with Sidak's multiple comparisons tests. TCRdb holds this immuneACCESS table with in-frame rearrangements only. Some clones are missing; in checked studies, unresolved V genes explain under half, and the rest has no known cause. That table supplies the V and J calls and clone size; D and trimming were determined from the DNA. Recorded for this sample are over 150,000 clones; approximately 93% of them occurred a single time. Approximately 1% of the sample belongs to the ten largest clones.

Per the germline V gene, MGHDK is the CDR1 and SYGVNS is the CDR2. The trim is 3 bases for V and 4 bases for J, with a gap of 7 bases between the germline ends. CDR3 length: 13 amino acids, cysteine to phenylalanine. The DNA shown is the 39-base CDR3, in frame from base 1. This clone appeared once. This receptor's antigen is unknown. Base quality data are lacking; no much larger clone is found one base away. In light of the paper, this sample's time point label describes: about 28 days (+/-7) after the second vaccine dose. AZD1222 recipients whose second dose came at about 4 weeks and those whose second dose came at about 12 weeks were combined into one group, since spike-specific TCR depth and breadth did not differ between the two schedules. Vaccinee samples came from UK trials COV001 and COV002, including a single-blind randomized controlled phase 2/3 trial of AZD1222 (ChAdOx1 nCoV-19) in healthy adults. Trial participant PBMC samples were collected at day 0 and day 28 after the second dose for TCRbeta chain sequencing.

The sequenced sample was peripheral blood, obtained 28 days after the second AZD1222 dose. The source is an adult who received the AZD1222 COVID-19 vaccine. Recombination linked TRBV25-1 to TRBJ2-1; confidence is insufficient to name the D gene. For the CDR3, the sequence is CASSDAWYNEQFF. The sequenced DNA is TGTGCCAGCAGTGACGCATGGTACAATGAGCAGTTCTTC.